Included here is one T cell receptor (gamma chain) sequence, with context. It lacks a known antigen. No per-base quality is available; no much larger clone lies one base away. Thymic samples were depleted of alphabeta T cells, then CD3+ TCRVdelta1+ TCRVdelta2- thymocytes were FACS-sorted. The purity of the sorted Vdelta1+ thymocytes was between roughly 98% and 99.6%. The thymic specimens were obtained from roughly eight paediatric patients who were undergoing corrective cardiac surgery and ranged in age from roughly 5 days to 15 months. After the thymic tissue was dispersed, mononuclear cells were isolated using a Histopaque-1077 density gradient. The staining antibodies were anti-TCRVdelta1 clone TS8.2, anti-TCRVdelta2 clone B6, anti-CD3 clone HIT3a and anti-TCRalphabeta clone IP26. The entry originates in a study of Vδ1+ human thymocytes (dated by TCRdb to 2016 to 2018). A note on the overall study: As a data resource, the study described the mRNA-level TRG and TRD CDR3 repertoires found in highly purified Vdelta1+ thymocytes taken from young children. The multiplex-based CDR3 amplicon strategy had previously been validated against 5'RACE-based CDR3 amplicon generation methods. Study-level results and caveats: Because no clustering by age or sex was observed, donors were not stratified by these variables in the analyses. Numerous TRG clonotypes were shared among donors (up to roughly 7x10^3), while TRD repertoires were essentially private (a maximum of roughly 120 shared). Thymic TRG and TRD repertoires appeared highly polyclonal with Gaussian CDR3 length distributions, unlike oligoclonal peripheral blood repertoires. Because unexpected Vdelta2 sequences could lead to misinterpretation of bulk repertoire data, the authors recommended using highly purified populations and single-cell validation. Around a fifth of thymic TRD sequences were found to be Vdelta2 (and few were Vdelta3) despite high sort purity, in contrast to peripheral blood Vdelta1+ controls.

RNA was isolated using the RNeasy mini kit, and reverse transcription was performed with Superscript III. CDR3 amplicons were produced by multiplex PCR using pooled V-gene forward primers and a constant-region reverse primer with Illumina adaptor overhangs. After gel purification, the amplicons were indexed with Nextera index primers during approximately 8 additional PCR cycles and then purified using AMPure XP beads. Sequencing of the libraries was done on an Illumina MiSeq using paired-end 250 bp reads, dual indexing and a roughly 20% PhiX spike-in. On the authors' methods: Read quality was checked with FastQC, and TRG read pairs were merged using ea-utils fastq-join. IMGT/HighV-QUEST was used to annotate sequences, retaining only productive sequences with an unambiguous V-gene assignment, and each clonotype was defined by an identical CDR3 sequence. Downstream analysis used VDJtools 1.1.1, tcR 2.2.3, Treemap and vegan Shannon diversity in R 3.4.4. TCRdb processed the public reads again with the CATT caller, after which rows with matching DNA were combined. TCRdb, rather than the study authors, made the V and J calls. The sample records some 11,000 gamma-chain clones, roughly 45% of which are singletons. Roughly 2% of the sample goes to the ten largest clones.

Its CDR3 holds 15 amino acids, cysteine through phenylalanine. Of all the DNA, just the CDR3 is kept, 45 bases in frame from base 1. Trimming removed 0 bases from V and 5 bases from J; the gene matches leave 10 bases unexplained. From a lookup of the germline V gene (reference sequence), CDR1 and CDR2 are GITISATS and ISYDGTV. The sample consisted of Vdelta1+ gamma-delta thymocytes from the thymus. The intended sense of this specimen's cell subset or site label: FACS-sorted CD3+ TCRalphabeta- TCRVdelta1+ TCRVdelta2- thymocytes. The chain employs TRGV9 and TRGJ1 or TRGJ2. The receptor comes from a boy under three years old who had congenital heart surgery. At the DNA level, the sequence is TGTGCCTTGTGGGAGGTGAGGGGCCGGAATTATAAGAAACTCTTT. It translates as CALWEVRGRNYKKLF.